The rows below give T cell receptor beta chains drawn from one sample of a study of blood T cell repertoires in COVID-19. TCRdb's table, derived via immunoSEQ multiplex PCR, lists solely in-frame clones and lacks some. Of fewer than 250,000 clones in the sample, about 88% were seen once. The sample consisted of peripheral blood. The receptor set was obtained from a woman between 40 and 50 years old who had recovered from COVID-19. CDR3s include the opening cysteine and the closing phenylalanine or tryptophan. D genes are given only for firm matches. Where a row states a size, it is once, few, many or the class of an expanded clone; other rows omit it.

>TRBJ2-7|-|-|TRBV18
TGTGCCAGCTCACCACAACAGGGCTCCTACGAGCAGTACTTC
CASSPQQGSYEQYF
>TRBJ2-3|-|-|TRBV2
TGTGCCAGCCTTAGCCGGGGAGATACGCAGTATTTT
CASLSRGDTQYF
>TRBJ1-1|-|-|TRBV2
TGTGCCAGCAGTGTACAGGCCATGAACACTGAAGCTTTCTTT
CASSVQAMNTEAFF
>TRBJ1-1|-|-|TRBV12-3/TRBV12-4
TGTGCCAGCGGCTACTACCTTGAAGCTTTCTTT
CASGYYLEAFF
>TRBJ2-5|once|TRBD2|TRBV30
TGTGCCTGGAGTCCGGGACTAGCGGGAGGCGGACGCCCCTTCCAACAGTACTTC
CAWSPGLAGGGRPFQQYF
>TRBJ1-1|few|-|TRBV7-2
TGTGCCAGCAGCTTACAGGTTTCGAACACTGAAGCTTTCTTT
CASSLQVSNTEAFF
>TRBJ2-7|-|TRBD2|TRBV13
TGTGCCAGCAGCCGGGGGGGACACGAGCAGTACTTC
CASSRGGHEQYF
>TRBJ1-2|-|-|TRBV3-1/TRBV3-2
TGTGCCAGCAGCCTCCGGGAAGGCTACACCTTC
CASSLREGYTF
>TRBJ1-5|-|TRBD1|TRBV2
TGTGCCAGCCGGGACAGTGCCAATCAGCCCCAGCATTTT
CASRDSANQPQHF
>TRBJ1-3|-|-|TRBV6-6
TGTGCCAGCAGCAGGTCCCATGAGGGAAACACCATATATTTT
CASSRSHEGNTIYF
>TRBJ2-1|once|TRBD2|TRBV30
TGTGCCTGGAGTTACACCCGGACTAGCGGGAGGTACAATGAGCAGTTCTTC
CAWSYTRTSGRYNEQFF
>TRBJ2-3|-|-|TRBV15
TGTGCCACCAGCAGAGACGGGGGAAGCACAGATACGCAGTATTTT
CATSRDGGSTDTQYF
>TRBJ2-5|-|-|TRBV11-2
TGTGCCAGCAGCTCCCAGGCGGAGACCCAGTACTTC
CASSSQAETQYF
>TRBJ2-7|-|TRBD2|TRBV18
TGTGCCAGCTCCGGGACTAGCGGGAGTTCCGAGCAGTACTTC
CASSGTSGSSEQYF
>TRBJ1-1|-|-|TRBV7-8
TGTGCCAGCAGCTTAGCGGTATGGGGGGGTAACACTGAAGCTTTCTTT
CASSLAVWGGNTEAFF
>TRBJ1-6|-|-|TRBV25-1
TGTGCCAGCAGGGGAGTGGGTTTTGGTAGTTCACCCCTCCACTTT
CASRGVGFGSSPLHF
>TRBJ1-2|-|-|TRBV5-8
TGTGCCAGCAGCTTGGATGGGCCTGGCTACACCTTC
CASSLDGPGYTF
>TRBJ1-2|-|-|TRBV28
TGTGCCAGCCCTCGGGCTTCGGGAAACTATGGCTACACCTTC
CASPRASGNYGYTF
>TRBJ1-1|-|TRBD1|TRBV7-2
TGTGCCAGCAGCATACAGACAGGGCGCACTGAAGCTTTCTTT
CASSIQTGRTEAFF
>TRBJ2-1|-|-|TRBV5-6
TGTGCCAGCAGCCCTTCACAGGGCTCCAATGAGCAGTTCTTC
CASSPSQGSNEQFF
>TRBJ2-1|-|-|TRBV15
TGTGCCACCAGCAAACTCCAATATCAGGATCAGTTCTTC
CATSKLQYQDQFF
>TRBJ1-2|-|-|TRBV30
TGTGCCTGGAGTGTAGGGGTAAAGAGCTTC
CAWSVGVKSF
>TRBJ1-2|-|-|TRBV3-1/TRBV3-2
TGTGCCAGCAGCCAAGTCAGGGCGGGCTACACCTTC
CASSQVRAGYTF
>TRBJ1-5|once|-|TRBV7-2
TGTGCCAGCAGCTTAGAAGCAGGGGGCAATCAGCCCCAGCATTTT
CASSLEAGGNQPQHF
>TRBJ1-5|-|-|TRBV6-5
TGTGCCAGCAGTTCCGGTTGGACTAATCAGGCCCAGCATTTT
CASSSGWTNQAQHF
>TRBJ2-5|-|TRBD1|TRBV11-2
TGTGCCAGCAGCTTAGGGATAGGGACAGGGGGCGTCCCACAAGAGACCCAGTACTTC
CASSLGIGTGGVPQETQYF